The rows below give T cell receptor beta chains drawn from one sample of a study of T cells in Graves' hyperthyroidism and ophthalmopathy. Each CDR3 protein is one row after TCRdb ran MiXCR on the multiplex PCR reads. The repertoire includes a few hundred thousand distinct CDR3 sequences, 15% to 17% of them detected once, and about 7% sits in the top ten. The sample taken for sequencing was blood. Receptors originate from a woman aged 25-40 years with Graves' hyperthyroidism. Both conserved end residues are part of each CDR3. D genes are given only for firm matches. Size values are once, few and many counts, or a class for expanded clones, and some rows have none.

D	V	J	size	DNA	CDR3
TRBD2	TRBV5-4	TRBJ2-5	few	TGTGCCAGCAGCTTAACTAGCGCGGGAGGAGAGACCCAGTACTTC	CASSLTSAGGETQYF
TRBD1	TRBV6-1	TRBJ1-3	once	TGTGCCAGCAGAGATCAGGGACAGGGCTACTCTGGAAACACCATATATTTT	CASRDQGQGYSGNTIYF
NA	TRBV29-1	TRBJ1-1	many	TGCAGCGCCGAAAGACCCACTATGAACACTGAAGCTTTCTTT	CSAERPTMNTEAFF
TRBD2	TRBV20-1	TRBJ2-1	many	TGCAGTGCTAGGTTCAGCGGGAGATTTTATGAGCAGTTCTTC	CSARFSGRFYEQFF
NA	TRBV20-1	TRBJ2-7	NA	TGCAGTGCTAGGAGGCGGGACTCCTACGAGCAGTACTTC	CSARRRDSYEQYF
TRBD1	TRBV28	TRBJ2-1	many	TGTGCCAGCAGGCCTTGGACAGGCTGGGGCAATGAGCAGTTCTTC	CASRPWTGWGNEQFF
NA	TRBV7-2	TRBJ1-3	many	TGTGCCAGCAGCCTACAGGGATACGACACCATATATTTT	CASSLQGYDTIYF
NA	TRBV20-1	TRBJ2-3	many	TGCAGTGCCGAGGCCAGGGTGTTCAGCACAGATACGCAGTATTTT	CSAEARVFSTDTQYF
NA	TRBV20-1	TRBJ2-7	many	TGCAGTGCTAGCGGGAGTCTCGGCGAGCAGTACTTC	CSASGSLGEQYF
NA	TRBV20-1	TRBJ2-4	NA	TGCAGTGCTAGAGAGAGGGGACGGGGGCCCAAAAACATTCAGTACTTC	CSARERGRGPKNIQYF